Below, one T cell receptor (beta chain) is given with its context. The antigen remains undetermined. These data are taken from a study of CD8+ T cells in alopecia areata. As for the study in general: Among treated patients, oral tofacitinib was administered at 5 to 10 mg twice daily.

Whole-study findings and limits: Mice showed clearer TCR sharing than patients did, a gap that was possibly HLA-related. Lesional scalp, notably in alopecia totalis/universalis, had clonality above that of normal scalp. Sequence data from scalp samples additionally include resident alphabeta T cells of normal skin.

Deletions cut 5 bases from V and 6 bases from J, with 11 bases between. The CDR3 loop spans 13 amino acids. Germline CDR1 and CDR2: SEHNR and FQNEAQ (reference sequence). RNA was extracted and reverse transcribed into cDNA as the sequencing template. Here immunoSEQ multiplex PCR was the method, and the copy in TCRdb shows in-frame clones only, minus some. The sample holds 150,000 or so clones, around 86% seen once. The sequence derives from a human donor with alopecia areata. The sequences come from CD8+ T cells sorted from blood, collected at week 0. This chain connects TRBV7-9 to TRBJ2-1, with no clear D. This chain's CDR3 is CASSPDLSNEQFF. DNA for the CDR3: TGTGCCAGCAGCCCAGATCTGAGCAATGAGCAGTTCTTC.